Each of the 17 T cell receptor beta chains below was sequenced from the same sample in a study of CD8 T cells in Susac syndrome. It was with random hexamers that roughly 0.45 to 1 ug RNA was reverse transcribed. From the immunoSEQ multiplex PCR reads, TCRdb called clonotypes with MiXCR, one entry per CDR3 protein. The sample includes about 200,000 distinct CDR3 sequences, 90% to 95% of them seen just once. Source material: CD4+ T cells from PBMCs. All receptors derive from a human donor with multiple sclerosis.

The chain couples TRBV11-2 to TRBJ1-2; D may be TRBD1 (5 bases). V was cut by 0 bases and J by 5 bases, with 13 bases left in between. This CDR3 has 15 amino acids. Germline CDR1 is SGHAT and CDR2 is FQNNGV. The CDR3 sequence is CASSLDRAGVYGYTF. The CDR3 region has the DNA TGTGCCAGCAGCTTAGATCGGGCGGGGGTGTATGGCTACACCTTC.

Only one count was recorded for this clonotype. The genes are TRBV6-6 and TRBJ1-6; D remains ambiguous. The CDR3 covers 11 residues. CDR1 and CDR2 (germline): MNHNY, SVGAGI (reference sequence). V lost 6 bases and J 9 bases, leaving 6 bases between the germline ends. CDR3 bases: TGTGCCAGCAGCCCTGGTTCACCCCTCCACTTT. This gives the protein CASSPGSPLHF.

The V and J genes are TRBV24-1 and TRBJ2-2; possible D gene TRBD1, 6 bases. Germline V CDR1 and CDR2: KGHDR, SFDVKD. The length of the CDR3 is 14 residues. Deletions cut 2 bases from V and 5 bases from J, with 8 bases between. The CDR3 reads CATSDYRDTGELFF. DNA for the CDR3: TGTGCCACCAGTGATTACAGGGATACCGGGGAGCTGTTTTTT.

CDR3 nucleotides: TGTGCCAGCAGTTACTCGTGGACTACGACCTACGAGCAGTACTTC. This sequence encodes CASSYSWTTTYEQYF. J is TRBJ2-7 and V is TRBV6-5, with a weak D call TRBD2 (6 bases). Germline CDR1 is MNHEY and CDR2 is SVGAGI. The CDR3 spans 15 residues. V lost 0 bases to trimming and J lost 2 bases, with 11 bases between them.

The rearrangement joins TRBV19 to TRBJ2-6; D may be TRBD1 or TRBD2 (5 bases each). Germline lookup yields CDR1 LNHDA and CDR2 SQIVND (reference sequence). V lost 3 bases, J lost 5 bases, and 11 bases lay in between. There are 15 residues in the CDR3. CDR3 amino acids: CASSIPGPRANVLTF. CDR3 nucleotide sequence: TGTGCCAGTAGTATCCCGGGACCCCGGGCCAACGTCCTGACTTTC.

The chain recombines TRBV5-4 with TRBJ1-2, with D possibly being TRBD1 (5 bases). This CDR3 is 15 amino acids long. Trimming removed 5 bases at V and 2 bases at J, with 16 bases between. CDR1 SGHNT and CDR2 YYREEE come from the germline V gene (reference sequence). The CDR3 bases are TGTGCCAGCAGTCTAAGGGGACGGGAGAACTATGGCTACACCTTC. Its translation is CASSLRGRENYGYTF.

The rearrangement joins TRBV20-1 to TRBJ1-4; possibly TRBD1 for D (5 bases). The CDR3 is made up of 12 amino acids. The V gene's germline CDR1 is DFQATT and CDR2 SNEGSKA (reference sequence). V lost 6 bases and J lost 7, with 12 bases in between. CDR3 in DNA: TGCAGTGCACGGCAGGGAGGTGAAAAACTGTTTTTT. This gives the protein CSARQGGEKLFF.

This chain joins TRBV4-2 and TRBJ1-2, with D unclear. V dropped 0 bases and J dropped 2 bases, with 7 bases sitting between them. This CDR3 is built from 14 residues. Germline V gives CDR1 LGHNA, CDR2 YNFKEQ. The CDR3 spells CASSQEAVNYGYTF. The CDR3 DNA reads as TGTGCCAGCAGCCAAGAGGCAGTCAACTATGGCTACACCTTC.

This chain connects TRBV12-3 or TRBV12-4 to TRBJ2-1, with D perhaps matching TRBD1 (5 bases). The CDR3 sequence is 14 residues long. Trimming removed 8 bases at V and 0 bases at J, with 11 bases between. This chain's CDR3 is CASSDRVSYNEQFF. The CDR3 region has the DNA TGTGCCAGCTCCGACAGAGTCTCCTACAATGAGCAGTTCTTC.

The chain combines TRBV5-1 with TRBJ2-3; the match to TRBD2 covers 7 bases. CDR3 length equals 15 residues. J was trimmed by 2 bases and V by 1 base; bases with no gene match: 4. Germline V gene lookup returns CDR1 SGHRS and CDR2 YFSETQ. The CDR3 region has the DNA TGCGCCAGCAGCTTGCCGGAGCGGGACACAGATACGCAGTATTTT. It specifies CASSLPERDTDTQYF.

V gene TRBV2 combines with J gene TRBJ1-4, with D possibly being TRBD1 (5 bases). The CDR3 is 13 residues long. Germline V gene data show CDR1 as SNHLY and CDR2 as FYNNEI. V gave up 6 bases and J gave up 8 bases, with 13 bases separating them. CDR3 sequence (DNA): TGTGCCAGCAGGCAAGACAGTCAAGAAAAACTGTTTTTT. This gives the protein CASRQDSQEKLFF.

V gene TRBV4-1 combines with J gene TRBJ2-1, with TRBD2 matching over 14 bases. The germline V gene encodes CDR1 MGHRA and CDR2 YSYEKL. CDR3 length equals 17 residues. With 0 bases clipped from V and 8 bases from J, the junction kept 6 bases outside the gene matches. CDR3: CASSQEMGLAGADEQFF. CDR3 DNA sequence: TGCGCCAGCAGCCAAGAAATGGGACTAGCGGGAGCCGATGAGCAGTTCTTC.

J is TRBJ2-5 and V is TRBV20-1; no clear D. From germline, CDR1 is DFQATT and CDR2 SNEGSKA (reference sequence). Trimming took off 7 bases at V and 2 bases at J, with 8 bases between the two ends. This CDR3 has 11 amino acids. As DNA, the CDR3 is TGCAGTGTTCGCAGGCAAGAGACCCAGTACTTC. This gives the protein CSVRRQETQYF.

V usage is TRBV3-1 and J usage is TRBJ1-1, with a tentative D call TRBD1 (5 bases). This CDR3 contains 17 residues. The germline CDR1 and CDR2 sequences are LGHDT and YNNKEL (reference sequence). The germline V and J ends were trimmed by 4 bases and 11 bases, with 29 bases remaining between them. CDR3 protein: CASSPQGAPRTIVGAFF. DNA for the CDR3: TGTGCCAGCAGCCCCCAAGGGGCCCCTCGGACGATCGTCGGTGCTTTCTTT.

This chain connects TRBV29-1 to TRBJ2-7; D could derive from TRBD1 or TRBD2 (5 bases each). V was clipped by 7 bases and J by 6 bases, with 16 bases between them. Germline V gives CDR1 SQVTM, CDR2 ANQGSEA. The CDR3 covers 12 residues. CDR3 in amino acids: CSAGDVESEQYF. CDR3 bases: TGCAGCGCCGGGGACGTGGAGTCCGAGCAGTACTTC.

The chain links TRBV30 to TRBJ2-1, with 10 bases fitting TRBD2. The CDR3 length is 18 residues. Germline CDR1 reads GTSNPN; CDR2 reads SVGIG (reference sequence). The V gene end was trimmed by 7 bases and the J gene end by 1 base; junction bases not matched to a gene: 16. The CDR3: CASSGLATQKVSYNEQFF. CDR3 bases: TGTGCCTCTTCGGGACTAGCGACCCAAAAAGTTTCCTACAATGAGCAGTTCTTC.

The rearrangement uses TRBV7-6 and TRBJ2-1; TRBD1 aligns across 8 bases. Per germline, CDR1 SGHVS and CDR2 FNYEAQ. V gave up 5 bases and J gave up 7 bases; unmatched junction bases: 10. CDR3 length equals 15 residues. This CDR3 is CASSPRPDRANEQFF. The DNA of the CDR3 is TGTGCCAGCAGCCCACGTCCGGACAGGGCGAATGAGCAGTTCTTC.